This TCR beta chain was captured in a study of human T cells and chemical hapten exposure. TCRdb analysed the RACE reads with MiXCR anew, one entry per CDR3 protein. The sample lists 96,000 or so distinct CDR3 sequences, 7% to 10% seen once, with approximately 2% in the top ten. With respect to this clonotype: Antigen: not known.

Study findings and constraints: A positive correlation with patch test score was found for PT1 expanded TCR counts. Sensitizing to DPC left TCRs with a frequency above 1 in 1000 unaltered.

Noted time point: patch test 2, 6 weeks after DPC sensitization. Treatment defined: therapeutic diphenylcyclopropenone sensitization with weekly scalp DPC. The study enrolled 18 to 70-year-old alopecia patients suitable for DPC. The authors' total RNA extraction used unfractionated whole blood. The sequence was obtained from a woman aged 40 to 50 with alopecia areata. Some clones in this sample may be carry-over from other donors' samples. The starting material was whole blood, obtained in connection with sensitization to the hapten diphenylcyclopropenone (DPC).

The CDR3 sequence: CASTLYEQYF. CDR3 in DNA: TGTGCCAGCACCCTCTACGAGCAGTACTTC. This rearrangement joins TRBV2 to TRBJ2-7; the D is unclear. CDR1 is SNHLY, CDR2 FYNNEI, per germline. This CDR3 contains 10 residues. V lost 7 bases and J lost 3, with 4 bases in between.